In this sample, the clone carrying this TCR beta chain turned up many times. The antigen is not known. Time point defined: sample taken at primary tumor resection. Germline-derived CDR1 and CDR2 are MNHEY and SVGAGI. The length of the CDR3 is 13 residues. V lost 4 bases, J lost 2 bases, and 8 bases lay in between. This sample was included in a study of spatial heterogeneity in lung cancer. Study-wide findings and caveats: For expanded intratumoral alpha and beta TCRs, counts tracked tumor mutation counts.

Each CDR3 protein is one row after TCRdb ran MiXCR on the 5' RACE reads. Found here are fewer than 15,000 distinct CDR3 sequences, more than 5.5% of them singletons; the top ten hold 11%. The chain joins TRBV6-5 to TRBJ1-1; D not certain. This clonotype was sampled from a female donor with early-stage non-small cell lung cancer. The sample in question was lung tumor tissue, obtained at surgery. The DNA of the CDR3 is TGTGCCAGCAGTTGGGATACAAACACTGAAGCTTTCTTT. It specifies CASSWDTNTEAFF.